In its sample, the clone carrying this TCR beta chain was seen a few times. Its specificity is unknown. Other DNA variants within this sample encode the same CDR3. This record comes from a study of shared clonotypes between healthy human individuals. Study results and caveats: The sole specimen, blood, was sampled, and tissue repertoires likely differ. Memory subsets generally showed lower estimated richness than naive subsets.

Assay used: immunoSEQ multiplex PCR; TCRdb lists only in-frame clones, some missing. The sample includes around 2.1 million clones, about 94% of them seen just once. The source of this sequence is a man between 18 and 29 years old in good health. The sample comprised naive CD4+ T cells sorted from blood. Subset given: CD45RA+ positively selected.

In nucleotides, the CDR3 is TGTGCCAGCAGTCCAGGGGCCTACGAGCAGTACTTC. Amino acids: CASSPGAYEQYF. This chain uses TRBV6-6 with TRBJ2-7; possibly TRBD1 for D (6 bases). Trimming removed 5 bases from V and 2 bases from J, with 7 bases in between. This CDR3 has 12 amino acids. Germline CDR1 MNHNY, CDR2 SVGAGI (reference sequence).